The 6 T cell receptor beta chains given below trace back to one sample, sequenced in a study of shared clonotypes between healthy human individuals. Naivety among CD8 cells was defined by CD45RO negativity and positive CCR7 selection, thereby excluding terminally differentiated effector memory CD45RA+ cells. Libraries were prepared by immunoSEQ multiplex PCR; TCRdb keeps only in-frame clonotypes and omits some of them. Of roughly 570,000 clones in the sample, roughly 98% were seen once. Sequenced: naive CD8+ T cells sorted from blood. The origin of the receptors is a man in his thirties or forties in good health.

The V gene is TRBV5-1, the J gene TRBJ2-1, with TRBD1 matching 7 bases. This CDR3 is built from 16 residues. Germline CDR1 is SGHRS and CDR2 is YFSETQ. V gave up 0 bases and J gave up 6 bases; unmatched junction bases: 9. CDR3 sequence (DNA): TGCGCCAGCAGCTTGGGTCCAGGGGGTGGATTCAATGAGCAGTTCTTC. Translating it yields CASSLGPGGGFNEQFF.

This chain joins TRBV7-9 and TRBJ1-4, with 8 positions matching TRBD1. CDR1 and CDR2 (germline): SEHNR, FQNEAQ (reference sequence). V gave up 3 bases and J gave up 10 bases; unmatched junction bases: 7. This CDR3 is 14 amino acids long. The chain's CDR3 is CASSFTGGRLKLFF. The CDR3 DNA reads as TGTGCCAGCAGCTTTACAGGGGGTCGGTTAAAACTGTTTTTT.

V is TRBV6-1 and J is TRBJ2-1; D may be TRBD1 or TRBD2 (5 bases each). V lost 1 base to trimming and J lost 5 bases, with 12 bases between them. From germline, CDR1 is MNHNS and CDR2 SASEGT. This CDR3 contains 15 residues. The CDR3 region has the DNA TGTGCCAGCAGTGAAGATGGGGGTACCAACAATGAGCAGTTCTTC. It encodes CASSEDGGTNNEQFF.

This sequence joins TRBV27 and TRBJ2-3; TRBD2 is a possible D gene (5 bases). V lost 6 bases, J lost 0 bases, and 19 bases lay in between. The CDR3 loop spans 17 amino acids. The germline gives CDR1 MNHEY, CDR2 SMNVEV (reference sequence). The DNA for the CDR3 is TGTGCCAGCAGCAGCATCGTAGGGAGAGTTAGCACAGATACGCAGTATTTT. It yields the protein CASSSIVGRVSTDTQYF.

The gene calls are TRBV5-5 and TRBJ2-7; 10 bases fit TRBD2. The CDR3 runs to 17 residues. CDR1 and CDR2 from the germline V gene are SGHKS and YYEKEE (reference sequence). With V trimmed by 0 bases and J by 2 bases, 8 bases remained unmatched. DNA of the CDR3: TGTGCCAGCAGCTTGGGCGGCCGTCTAGCGGGAGCCTACGAGCAGTACTTC. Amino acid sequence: CASSLGGRLAGAYEQYF.

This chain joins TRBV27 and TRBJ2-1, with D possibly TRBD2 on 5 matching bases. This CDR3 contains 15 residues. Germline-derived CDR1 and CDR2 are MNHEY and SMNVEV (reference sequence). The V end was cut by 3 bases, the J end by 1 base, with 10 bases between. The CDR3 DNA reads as TGTGCCAGCAGTTTGTGGACTTCGTCCTACAATGAGCAGTTCTTC. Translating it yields CASSLWTSSYNEQFF.